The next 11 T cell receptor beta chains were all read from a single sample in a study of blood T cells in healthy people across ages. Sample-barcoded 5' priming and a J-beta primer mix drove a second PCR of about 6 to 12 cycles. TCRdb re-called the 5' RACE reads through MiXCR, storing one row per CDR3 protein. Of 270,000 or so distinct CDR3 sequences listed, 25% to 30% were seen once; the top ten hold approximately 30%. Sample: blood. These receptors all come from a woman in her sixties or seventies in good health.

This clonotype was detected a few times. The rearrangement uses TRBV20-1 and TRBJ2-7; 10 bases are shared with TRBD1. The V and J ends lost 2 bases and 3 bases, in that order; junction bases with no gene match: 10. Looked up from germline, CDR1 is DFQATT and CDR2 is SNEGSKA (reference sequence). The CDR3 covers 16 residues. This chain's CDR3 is CSARPQIGTGDYEQYF. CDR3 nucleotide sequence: TGCAGTGCTAGACCCCAGATCGGGACAGGGGACTACGAGCAGTACTTC.

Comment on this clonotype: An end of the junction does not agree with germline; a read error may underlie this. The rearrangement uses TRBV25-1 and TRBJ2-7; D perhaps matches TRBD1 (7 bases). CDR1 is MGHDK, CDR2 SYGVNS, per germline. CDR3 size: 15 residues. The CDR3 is CASSTSTGDSYERYF. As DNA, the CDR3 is TGTGCCAGCAGTACCTCCACAGGGGACTCCTACGAGCGGTACTTC.

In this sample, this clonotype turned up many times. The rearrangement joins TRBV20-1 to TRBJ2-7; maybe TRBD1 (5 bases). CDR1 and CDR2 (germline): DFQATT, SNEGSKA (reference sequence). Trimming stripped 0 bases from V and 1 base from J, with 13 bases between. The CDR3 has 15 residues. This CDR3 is CSARDKRQQSYEQYF. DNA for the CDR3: TGCAGTGCTAGAGATAAGAGACAGCAGTCCTACGAGCAGTACTTC.

The CDR3 DNA sequence: TGCAGCGCCGTGGACAGGGGGCGGAACACTGAAGCTTTCTTT. This sequence encodes CSAVDRGRNTEAFF. The V call is TRBV29-1, the J call TRBJ1-1, with TRBD1 matching 11 bases. V was clipped by 7 bases and J by 1 base; unmatched bases: 5. Germline CDR1 reads SQVTM; CDR2 reads ANQGSEA. The CDR3 totals 14 residues.

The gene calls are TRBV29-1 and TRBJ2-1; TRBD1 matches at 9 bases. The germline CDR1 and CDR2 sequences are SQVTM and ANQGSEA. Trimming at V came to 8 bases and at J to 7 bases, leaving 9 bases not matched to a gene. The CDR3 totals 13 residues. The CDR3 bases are TGCAGCTTCCCGGGACAGGGAAGGAATGAGCAGTTCTTC. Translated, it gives CSFPGQGRNEQFF.

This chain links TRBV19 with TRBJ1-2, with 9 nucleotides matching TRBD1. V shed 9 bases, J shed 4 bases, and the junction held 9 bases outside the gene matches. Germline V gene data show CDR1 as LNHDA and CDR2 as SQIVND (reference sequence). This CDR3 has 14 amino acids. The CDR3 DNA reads TGTGCCAGCGCGGGACAGGGATCCTTCTATGGCTACACCTTC. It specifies CASAGQGSFYGYTF.

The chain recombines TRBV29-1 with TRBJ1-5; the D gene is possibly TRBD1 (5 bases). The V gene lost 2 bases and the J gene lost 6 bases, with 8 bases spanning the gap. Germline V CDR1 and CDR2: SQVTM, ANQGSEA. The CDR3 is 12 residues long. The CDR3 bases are TGCAGCGTTGAACACGGGGGTCAGCCCCAGCATTTT. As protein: CSVEHGGQPQHF.

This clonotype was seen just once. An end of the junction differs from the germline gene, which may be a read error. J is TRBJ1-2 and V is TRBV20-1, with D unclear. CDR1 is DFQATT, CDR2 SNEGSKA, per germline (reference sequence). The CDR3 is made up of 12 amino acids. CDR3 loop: CSASTPNYDYTF. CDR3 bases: TGCAGTGCTAGTACGCCTAACTATGACTACACCTTC.

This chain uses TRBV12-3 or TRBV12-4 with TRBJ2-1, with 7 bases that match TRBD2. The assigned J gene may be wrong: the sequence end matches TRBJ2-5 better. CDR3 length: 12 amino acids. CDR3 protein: CARPLGGETQYF. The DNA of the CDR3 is TGTGCCAGGCCCTTGGGGGGGGAGACCCAGTACTTC.

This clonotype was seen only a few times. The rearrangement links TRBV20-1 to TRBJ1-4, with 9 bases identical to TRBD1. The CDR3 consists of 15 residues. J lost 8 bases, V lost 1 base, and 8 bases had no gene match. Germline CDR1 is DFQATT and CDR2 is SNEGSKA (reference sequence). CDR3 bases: TGCAGTGCTAGAGTCGGAGAACAGGGGGCCGAAAAACTGTTTTTT. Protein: CSARVGEQGAEKLFF.

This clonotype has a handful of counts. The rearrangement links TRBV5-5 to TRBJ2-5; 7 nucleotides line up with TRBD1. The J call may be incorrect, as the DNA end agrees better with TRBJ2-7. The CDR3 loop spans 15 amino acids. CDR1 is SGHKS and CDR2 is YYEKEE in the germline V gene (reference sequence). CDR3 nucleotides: TGTGCCAGCAGCCTCCGGGACAGACAATACTACGAGCAGTACTTC. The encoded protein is CASSLRDRQYYEQYF.